The present TCR beta chain was sequenced within a study of blood T cell repertoires in COVID-19 (dated by TCRdb to 2018 to 2021). Notes on the research overall: The collaborator samples originated in the United States, Italy and Spain and spanned the acute and convalescent phases of COVID-19. The material from the prospective study consisted of cDNA or gDNA derived from T cells, B-cell-depleted T cells, or PBMCs. Deeply sampled blood TCRbeta repertoires from subjects exposed to, actively infected with, or recovered from COVID-19 were included in the dataset. The repertoires were released in a freely available public database meant as a resource for research on the immune response to SARS-CoV-2. Samples were obtained from the ongoing ImmuneRACE study (first 160 participants) and from about 1,300 subjects provided by 6 global collaborators. Nearly every sample came with metadata listing a de-identified subject ID, COVID-19 status, age in years and sex. HLA class I and class II types, where available, came from metadata supplied by the sample provider rather than from assay-based typing.

What the work shows at the level of the full study, not this receptor alone: How much clinical and demographic metadata was included differed by source and by participant, and the metadata was provided uncurated.

The V and J ends are trimmed by 5 bases and 4 bases, leaving 15 bases between them. The CDR3 covers 14 residues, taking in both the cysteine and the phenylalanine. CDR3 DNA is the only sequence kept; it has 42 bases, read in frame from the first base. CDR1 and CDR2 are drawn from the germline V gene: SGHTA, FQGNSA. Worth noting for this clone: The clone's antigen remains unknown. The sample holds no much larger clone one base away, and base qualities are not on file.

The immunoSEQ Assay, a bias-controlled multiplex PCR, was used to amplify TCRbeta CDR3 regions from genomic DNA. In the authors' own workflow: The number of nucleated cells in each sample was estimated from the amplification of reference gene primers within the assay. To quantify the absolute abundance of each unique TCRbeta CDR3 rearrangement, sequence reads were collapsed and filtered. For each sample, productive Simpson clonality was calculated by taking the square root of Simpson's diversity index across productive rearrangements. As stored in TCRdb, this immuneACCESS dataset retains in-frame rearrangements with V and J assigned. A fraction of the clones does not appear; measured against another copy, unresolved V genes explain less than half of the discrepancy, and the remainder lacks a known reason. The V and J calls and clone size come from that table; D and trimming were worked out from the DNA. The sample records 200,000 to 250,000 clones, 89% of which are singletons. The ten biggest clones cover around 6.9% of the sample.

A second Seattle source provided samples from volunteer blood donors who had recovered from COVID-19. Collaborating institutions collected whole blood in K2EDTA tubes following their own protocols. For TCRbeta analysis, collaborators shipped samples in one of three forms: frozen whole blood, isolated PBMCs, or DNA extracted from either of those sample types. Sequences were obtained from peripheral blood. The sequence was collected from a man in his 60s who had recovered from COVID-19. The V gene is TRBV7-2 and the J gene is TRBJ2-7; the D gene is perhaps TRBD1, on 7 matching bases. In nucleotides, the sequence is TGTGCCAGCAGCGCCCGGTCAGGGGGGTACGAGCAGTACTTC. The translation is CASSARSGGYEQYF.